One and the same sample provided the 10 T cell receptor beta chains below, sequenced in a study of blood T cell repertoires in COVID-19. Repertoires were generated with immunoSEQ multiplex PCR, while TCRdb's copy carries only in-frame clones and drops some. This repertoire shows under 500,000 clones, approximately 90% found once; its top ten account for about 2.1%. The specimen was PBMCs or T cells enriched from blood (not recorded which). The receptors were sampled from a woman aged 18-29 years with acute COVID-19.

The chain combines TRBV7-2 with TRBJ2-1; D is perhaps TRBD2 (6 bases). The germline V gene has CDR1 SGHTA and CDR2 FQGNSA. The CDR3 spans 13 residues. V gave up 5 bases and J gave up 9 bases, with 14 bases separating them. The CDR3, as DNA: TGTGCCAGCAGCGGGGGGTCTCGTGGTGAGCAGTTCTTC. Protein sequence: CASSGGSRGEQFF.

This clone was picked up one time. V gene TRBV7-9 combines with J gene TRBJ1-2; no clear D. This CDR3 spans 14 amino acids. Germline CDR1 reads SEHNR; CDR2 reads FQNEAQ (reference sequence). V was cut by 6 bases and J by 0 bases, with 11 bases left in between. The CDR3 reads CASSRLATNYGYTF. The CDR3, as DNA: TGTGCCAGCAGTCGTCTGGCCACTAACTATGGCTACACCTTC.

This chain joins TRBV5-6 and TRBJ2-7; 11 nucleotides line up with TRBD2. This CDR3 has 18 amino acids. The V gene's germline CDR1 is SGHDT and CDR2 YYEEEE. The V and J ends lost 3 bases and 2 bases, in that order; junction bases with no gene match: 13. CDR3 nucleotide sequence: TGTGCCAGCAGCTGGGAAATCACTAGCGGGGGCGACCCCTACGAGCAGTACTTC. Translation gives CASSWEITSGGDPYEQYF.

This clone was seen a few times. The rearrangement uses TRBV5-1 and TRBJ2-7, with 8 bases that match TRBD1. The CDR3 contains 14 residues. With V trimmed by 0 bases and J by 4 bases, 3 bases remained unmatched. Germline V CDR1 and CDR2: SGHRS, YFSETQ. The CDR3 DNA follows: TGCGCCAGCAGCTTGGGGACAGGGAGGTACGAGCAGTACTTC. It translates to CASSLGTGRYEQYF. The entire variable domain, with the rest obtained from reference TRBV5-1 and TRBJ2-7, is as follows: KAGVTQTPRYLIKTRGQQVTLSCSPISGHRSVSWYQQTPGQGLQFLFEYFSETQRNKGNFPGRFSGRQFSNSRSEMNVSTLELGDSALYLCASSLGTGRYEQYFGPGTRLTVT.

This clone was counted between two and nine times. The chain has TRBV11-2 and TRBJ2-2, with TRBD1 matching over 7 bases. Trimming removed 4 bases from V and 1 base from J; junction bases left unmatched: 6. The germline V gene encodes CDR1 SGHAT and CDR2 FQNNGV. The CDR3 is 16 amino acids. CDR3 loop: CASSYDRVGNTGELFF. The CDR3 DNA reads TGTGCCAGCAGCTACGACAGGGTTGGGAACACCGGGGAGCTGTTTTTT.

This clone has just one count. The chain has TRBV29-1 and TRBJ2-7; TRBD1 agrees at 9 bases. Germline V CDR1 and CDR2: SQVTM, ANQGSEA. CDR3 length: 12 amino acids. V lost 6 bases to trimming and J lost 7 bases; unmatched junction nucleotides: 7. The CDR3: CSVGQGYGEQYF. The CDR3 DNA follows: TGCAGCGTGGGACAGGGCTACGGGGAGCAGTACTTC.

The chain uses TRBV2 and TRBJ2-3; a possible D gene is TRBD1 (8 bases). Germline CDR1 reads SNHLY; CDR2 reads FYNNEI. The CDR3 is 16 amino acids. Deletions cut 6 bases from V and 2 bases from J, with 18 bases between. The CDR3 region has the DNA TGTGCCAGCAGCCAGGGGGCGGGGGCCAACACAGATACGCAGTATTTT. Its protein product is CASSQGAGANTDTQYF.

The rearrangement links TRBV27 to TRBJ1-6, with unresolved D. The CDR3 length is 17 residues. The V end lost 0 bases, the J end lost 6 bases, and 15 bases lay between the germline ends. The germline V gene has CDR1 MNHEY and CDR2 SMNVEV (reference sequence). The CDR3 loop is CASSLSAGRLGNSPLHF. The CDR3 DNA is TGTGCCAGCAGTTTATCCGCAGGTCGCTTGGGTAATTCACCCCTCCACTTT.

The rearrangement links TRBV7-9 to TRBJ2-1, with 15 bases lining up with TRBD2. The CDR3 extends over 14 amino acids. Trimming cost V 11 bases and J 8 bases; bases outside gene matches: 7. CDR1 and CDR2 (germline): SEHNR, FQNEAQ (reference sequence). The CDR3, as DNA: TGTGCCGGAGGGACTAGCGGGGGGTTGGATGAGCAGTTCTTC. Protein sequence: CAGGTSGGLDEQFF.

The chain carries TRBV7-8 and TRBJ2-7, with 9 bases aligning to TRBD2. CDR3 length: 15 residues. V was clipped by 3 bases and J by 5 bases; unmatched bases: 8. The V gene's germline CDR1 is SGHVS and CDR2 FQNEAQ. The CDR3 loop reads CASSFIPGLANEQYF. In DNA, the CDR3 is TGTGCCAGCAGCTTTATTCCGGGACTAGCTAACGAGCAGTACTTC.